This record concerns one T cell receptor beta chain sequence. Its specificity is not known. This entry is derived from a study of identical twins. Points from the study as a whole: Clonotypes of the beta chain that were abundant in cord blood carried fewer insertions (memory repertoires showed none). With beta out-of-frame sequences, excess sharing by twins was weaker.

Germline V gene lookup returns CDR1 SQVTM and CDR2 ANQGSEA. The junction had 4 bases not matched to a gene; V was cut back by 4 bases and J by 2 bases. The CDR3 is 14 amino acids. Template switching added a universal primer binding site, and final cDNA carried unique molecular identifiers. Each CDR3 protein gets one entry after TCRdb re-called the 5' RACE reads with MiXCR. The sample shows 700,000 or so distinct CDR3 sequences, less than 25% of them seen only once. The data also belong to a second study, concerning T cells expressing NK-cell markers.

This chain uses TRBV29-1 with TRBJ1-5, with TRBD1 identical over 8 bases. The specimen was PBMCs. The TCR sequence derives from a woman younger than 30 in good health. CDR3 coding DNA: TGCAGCGTTGGGACAGGGCATGGCAATCAGCCCCAGCATTTT. As protein: CSVGTGHGNQPQHF.